Shown below are 7 T cell receptor beta chains from a single sample sequenced in a study of chemoradiotherapy in HPV16-positive cancers. The protocol was immunoSEQ multiplex PCR, while the TCRdb copy is restricted to in-frame clones and leaves out a portion. The sample holds 14,000 or so clones, approximately 89% seen once. The specimen comprised tumor tissue, sampled from a patient who underwent chemoradiotherapy. These receptors were obtained from a human donor with HPV-associated anogenital cancer.

This chain joins TRBV4-1 and TRBJ2-3; possible D gene TRBD1, 5 bases. The CDR3 consists of 15 residues. Looked up from germline, CDR1 is MGHRA and CDR2 is YSYEKL. Trimming took off 0 bases at V and 1 base at J, with 8 bases between the two ends. The CDR3 DNA follows: TGCGCCAGCAGCCAAGATTGGGGCGGCACAGATACGCAGTATTTT. As protein: CASSQDWGGTDTQYF.

This clone appeared once. The chain employs TRBV5-6 and TRBJ1-5, with 7 bases fitting TRBD1. CDR3 length equals 14 residues. Germline trimming cut 3 bases from V and 2 bases from J; bases unmatched to any gene: 2. Per the germline V gene, CDR1 is SGHDT and CDR2 is YYEEEE. The CDR3 loop reads CASSYGQGNQPQHF. CDR3 coding DNA: TGTGCCAGCAGCTATGGACAGGGCAATCAGCCCCAGCATTTT.

The rearrangement links TRBV6-6 to TRBJ1-1; D gene unclear. The germline CDR1 and CDR2 sequences are MNHNY and SVGAGI (reference sequence). The CDR3 extends over 15 amino acids. Trimming removed 2 bases at V and 0 bases at J, with 10 bases between. In DNA form, the CDR3 reads TGTGCCAGCAGTTACGCAGGCGAAATGAACACTGAAGCTTTCTTT. Residues: CASSYAGEMNTEAFF.

The gene calls are TRBV19 and TRBJ1-1; D not resolved. Germline loops: CDR1 LNHDA, CDR2 SQIVND (reference sequence). The CDR3 consists of 16 residues. The V and J ends lost 4 bases and 1 base respectively, with 16 bases between them. The CDR3 bases are TGTGCCAGTAGTACTATAGGCGGGCTCGGGAACACTGAAGCTTTCTTT. Translating it yields CASSTIGGLGNTEAFF.

On this clone: The sample has other DNA sequences that encode this CDR3 too. This sequence joins TRBV10-3 and TRBJ2-1, with D tentatively TRBD2 (5 bases). The CDR3 loop spans 13 amino acids. Deletions cut 0 bases from V and 5 bases from J, with 5 bases between. The V gene's germline CDR1 is ENHRY and CDR2 SYGVKD. CDR3 protein: CAISESRDNEQFF. In DNA form, the CDR3 reads TGTGCCATCAGTGAGTCGCGGGACAATGAGCAGTTCTTC.

The chain couples TRBV6-5 to TRBJ2-5; D may be TRBD1 (6 bases). V shed 5 bases and J shed 4 bases, with 14 bases lying between them. Germline lookup yields CDR1 MNHEY and CDR2 SVGAGI. The CDR3 extends over 14 amino acids. CDR3: CASSQGGLGETQYF. In nucleotides, the CDR3 is TGTGCCAGCAGTCAAGGGGGTCTGGGAGAGACCCAGTACTTC.

This chain connects TRBV7-3 to TRBJ2-2; tentatively, D is TRBD1 or TRBD2 (5 bases each). Germline V gives CDR1 SGHTA, CDR2 FQGTGA. The CDR3 extends over 15 amino acids. Trimming shortened V by 5 bases and J by 4 bases, and 14 bases separated the two germline ends. This CDR3 reads CASSPGTTATGELFF. The CDR3 DNA is TGTGCCAGCAGCCCCGGGACGACGGCCACCGGGGAGCTGTTTTTT.